Reported below is one TCR beta chain. The CDR3 runs to 14 residues. Germline values: CDR1 MNHNS, CDR2 SASEGT. Between the trimmed V and J ends, which lost 4 bases and 1 base, there was a span of 8 bases. The data stem from a study of T-cell reconstitution after alpha-beta-depleted transplantation in children. Unique molecular identifiers were used to barcode this TCRbeta library. TCRdb recomputed calls from the PCR reads with MiXCR, one row per CDR3 protein. The sample contains roughly 350,000 distinct CDR3 sequences, about 9.3% of which appear only once. The sample in question was PBMCs from the stem cell graft donor, obtained from the stem cell graft. The chain carries TRBV6-1 and TRBJ1-5; D is uncertain. This clonotype was obtained from a human donor who donated a stem cell graft to a child with acute lymphoblastic leukemia. CDR3 protein: CASSGEKSNQPQHF. The CDR3 nucleotides read TGTGCCAGCAGTGGGGAGAAAAGCAATCAGCCCCAGCATTTT.